This paragraph reports one T cell receptor (beta chain). Its target is unknown. Trimming took 8 bases from V and 2 from J; bases not matched to a gene: 6. The CDR3 consists of 14 residues. Germline values: CDR1 SGHNT, CDR2 YENEEA. The method was immunoSEQ multiplex PCR; TCRdb's version includes in-frame clones alone and lacks a portion of them. The table has approximately 26,000 clones, about four fifths seen once. The data derive from a study of OX40 agonist ivuxolimab in advanced cancers. Points from the study as a whole: Circulating CD4+ and CD8+ T cells showed clonal expansion by week 6 at 0.1 to 3.0 mg/kg. Average numbers of expanded clones were greater in CD8+ T cells than in CD4+.

The origin of this receptor is an adult with an advanced solid tumor such as melanoma, head and neck, liver or kidney cancer. The specimen comprised CD4+ or CD8+ T cells sorted from blood, sampled in a trial of the OX40 agonist ivuxolimab. The gene calls are TRBV11-3 and TRBJ2-3; 8 nucleotides align to TRBD2. This CDR3 reads CASGGGLVTDTQYF. The CDR3 DNA is TGTGCCAGCGGCGGGGGGCTAGTCACAGATACGCAGTATTTT.